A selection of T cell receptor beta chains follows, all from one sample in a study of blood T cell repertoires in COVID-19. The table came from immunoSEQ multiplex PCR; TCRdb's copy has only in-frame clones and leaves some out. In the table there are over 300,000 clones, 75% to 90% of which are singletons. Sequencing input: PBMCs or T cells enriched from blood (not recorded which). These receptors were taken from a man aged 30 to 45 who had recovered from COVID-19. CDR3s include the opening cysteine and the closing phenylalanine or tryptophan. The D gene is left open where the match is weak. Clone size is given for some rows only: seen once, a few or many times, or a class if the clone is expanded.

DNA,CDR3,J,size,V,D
TGCGCCAGCAGCCAAGCAGGGGACAGCTACGAGCAGTACTTC,CASSQAGDSYEQYF,TRBJ2-7,.,TRBV4-3,TRBD1
TGTGCCAGCAGCTTACTAGGTTCTAATGAAAAACTGTTTTTT,CASSLLGSNEKLFF,TRBJ1-4,.,TRBV7-9,.
TGTGCCAGCAGTCCACAGGGGGTTTGGTATGGCTACACCTTC,CASSPQGVWYGYTF,TRBJ1-2,.,TRBV6-5,TRBD1
TGTGCCAGCAGTCCGCTTGGAGGACAGGGAGTATATGGCTACACCTTC,CASSPLGGQGVYGYTF,TRBJ1-2,.,TRBV27,TRBD1
TGTGCCAGCAGATCTACAGGGAACACTGAAGCTTTCTTT,CASRSTGNTEAFF,TRBJ1-1,.,TRBV11-1,.
TGTGCCAGCAGACGTACAGGGGAAGGCACAGATACGCAGTATTTT,CASRRTGEGTDTQYF,TRBJ2-3,.,TRBV11-2,TRBD1
TGTGCCTGGAGTTTCCGGGACTCACACCCTAGCACAGATACGCAGTATTTT,CAWSFRDSHPSTDTQYF,TRBJ2-3,once,TRBV30,.
TGTGCCAGCAGCCAAGTAGCGGGGGCTGTGGCCTCCGAGCAGTACTTC,CASSQVAGAVASEQYF,TRBJ2-7,.,TRBV7-6,TRBD2
TGCGCCAGCAGTCCCGACATGAACACTGAAGCTTTCTTT,CASSPDMNTEAFF,TRBJ1-1,.,TRBV10-1,.
TGTGCCAGCAGCTTTGGGGCGGCCTCGGGCTACACCTTC,CASSFGAASGYTF,TRBJ1-2,.,TRBV7-9,.
TGTGCCAGCAGACTTACAGGCTCGCTTACTGAAGCTTTCTTT,CASRLTGSLTEAFF,TRBJ1-1,.,TRBV6-5,.
TGTGCCAGCAGCCACGGGGGGGCCGACGAGCAGTACTTC,CASSHGGADEQYF,TRBJ2-7,.,TRBV3-1/TRBV3-2,TRBD2
TGCAGCGCGGGAGGAAGGCCGTCGGGGGACACTGAAGCTTTCTTT,CSAGGRPSGDTEAFF,TRBJ1-1,.,TRBV29-1,.
TGTGCTAGTGGGCTTGGGACTAGCGGGGGTTCCACAGATACGCAGTATTTT,CASGLGTSGGSTDTQYF,TRBJ2-3,.,TRBV12-5,TRBD2
TGTGCCAGCTCACCCTCCGGAGATGGCTACACCTTC,CASSPSGDGYTF,TRBJ1-2,.,TRBV18,.
TGCAGCGTTGAAGATCCGGTGTGGGCCCCTGAAGCTTTCTTT,CSVEDPVWAPEAFF,TRBJ1-1,.,TRBV29-1,.
TGCGCCAGCAGTGAATCCGCCTGGCAGGGGGACGAAAAACTGTTTTTT,CASSESAWQGDEKLFF,TRBJ1-4,once,TRBV10-1,TRBD1
TGTGCCAGCAGTTACTCAGGGACTAGCGGCCCCAATGAGCAGTTCTTC,CASSYSGTSGPNEQFF,TRBJ2-1,.,TRBV6-5,TRBD2
TGTGCCTGGGGTATTCAGGGGGCTGGGGCCAACGTCCTGACTTTC,CAWGIQGAGANVLTF,TRBJ2-6,.,TRBV30,TRBD1
TGTGCCAGTAGAAACCGGGACAGAAGTAAAAAAGATGAAAAACTGTTTTTT,CASRNRDRSKKDEKLFF,TRBJ1-4,.,TRBV19,TRBD1
TGTGCCACTCGGGACAGGTGGATGCAAGAGACCCAGTACTTC,CATRDRWMQETQYF,TRBJ2-5,.,TRBV19,TRBD1
TGTGCCAGCAGCGGCAGGACAGGGCTCTACGAGCAGTACTTC,CASSGRTGLYEQYF,TRBJ2-7,.,TRBV5-4,TRBD1
TGTGCCAGCAGCTTACAGGGACAGCCCCAGCATTTT,CASSLQGQPQHF,TRBJ1-5,.,TRBV7-2,.
TGTGCCAGCTCACCAACCGACAGGGGGGGTTCACCCCTCCACTTT,CASSPTDRGGSPLHF,TRBJ1-6,.,TRBV18,TRBD1
TGTGCCAGCAGTTTATCGACTGGTGGTCTTGGTGGAGCTTTCTTT,CASSLSTGGLGGAFF,TRBJ1-1,.,TRBV27,.
TGTGCCAGCTCACTGCAGGACTCCTACGAGCAGTACTTC,CASSLQDSYEQYF,TRBJ2-7,.,TRBV18,.
TGTGCCAGCAGCCGAAATACAGGGAGTTCGGAAAACACCATATATTTT,CASSRNTGSSENTIYF,TRBJ1-3,.,TRBV5-4,.
TGCGCCAGCAGCCAAGATAGCATGGCAGGGGGGTCACCCCTCCACTTT,CASSQDSMAGGSPLHF,TRBJ1-6,.,TRBV4-3,TRBD1
TGTGCCAGCAGCAATTTCAAGGACAACGGGGGACACGAGCAGTACTTC,CASSNFKDNGGHEQYF,TRBJ2-7,.,TRBV21-1,.
TGTGCCAGCAGCCAAGGCCCGGACAGGGAATTCGCCTTACCATATCACAATGAGCAGTTCTTC,CASSQGPDREFALPYHNEQFF,TRBJ2-1,.,TRBV4-2,TRBD1
TGTGCCAGCAGCTTACCGGACAGCCCCGGATCCCTCCACTTT,CASSLPDSPGSLHF,TRBJ1-6,.,TRBV5-5,.
TGTGCCAGCAGCAGACGAGCAGGGGACACCGGGGAGCTGTTTTTT,CASSRRAGDTGELFF,TRBJ2-2,few,TRBV3-1/TRBV3-2,.
TGCAGTGCTAGTCCGCGGGGCAATACCTGGGAGACCCAGTACTTC,CSASPRGNTWETQYF,TRBJ2-5,few,TRBV20-1,.
TGCGCCAGCAGCCAAGGGGGAAACTATGGCTACACCTTC,CASSQGGNYGYTF,TRBJ1-2,.,TRBV5-1,.
TGTGCCAGCAGTACCACAGGGTGGGATAGCAATCAGCCCCAGCATTTT,CASSTTGWDSNQPQHF,TRBJ1-5,.,TRBV27,.
TGTGCCTGGAAGACACAGGGCTCTGGGGCCAACGTCCTGACTTTC,CAWKTQGSGANVLTF,TRBJ2-6,.,TRBV30,.
TGTGCCAGCAGGCAAGACCCGGGTTGGGCTTTCTTT,CASRQDPGWAFF,TRBJ1-1,.,TRBV2,.
TGTGCCTGGAGAAGCAGCGGCAGCTCCTACGAGCAGTACTTC,CAWRSSGSSYEQYF,TRBJ2-7,few,TRBV30,.
TGTGCCAGCACCCTGGGACAGGTTTTTAATTCACCCCTCCACTTT,CASTLGQVFNSPLHF,TRBJ1-6,.,TRBV2,TRBD1
TGTGCCAGCGACAGGGCTGGAAACACCATATATTTT,CASDRAGNTIYF,TRBJ1-3,once,TRBV12-3/TRBV12-4,TRBD1
TGCGCCAGCAGCAAGGACTACGGGAATGAGCAGTTCTTC,CASSKDYGNEQFF,TRBJ2-1,.,TRBV5-1,.
TGTGCCAGCAGCCACCTAACAGGGGGCCATGAAAAACTGTTTTTT,CASSHLTGGHEKLFF,TRBJ1-4,.,TRBV11-2,TRBD1
TGTGCCAGCAGCTTGAGTCTCGGGGAAGCTTTCTTT,CASSLSLGEAFF,TRBJ1-1,.,TRBV5-5,.